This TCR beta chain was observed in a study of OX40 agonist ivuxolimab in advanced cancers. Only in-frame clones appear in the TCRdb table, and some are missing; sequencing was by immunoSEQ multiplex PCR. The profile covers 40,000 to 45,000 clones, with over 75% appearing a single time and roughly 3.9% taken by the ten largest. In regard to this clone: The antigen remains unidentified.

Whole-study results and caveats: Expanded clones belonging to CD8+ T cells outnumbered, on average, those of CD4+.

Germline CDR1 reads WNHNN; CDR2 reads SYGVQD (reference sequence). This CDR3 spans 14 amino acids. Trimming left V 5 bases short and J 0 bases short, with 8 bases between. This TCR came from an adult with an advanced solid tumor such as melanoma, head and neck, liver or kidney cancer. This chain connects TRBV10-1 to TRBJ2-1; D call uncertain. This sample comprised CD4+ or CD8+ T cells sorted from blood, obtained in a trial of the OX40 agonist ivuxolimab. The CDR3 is CASSRRVSYNEQFF. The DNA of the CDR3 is TGCGCCAGCAGTCGACGGGTCTCCTACAATGAGCAGTTCTTC.